This T cell receptor (beta chain) was captured by sequencing in a study of graft-versus-host responses after intestinal transplantation (dated by TCRdb to about 2021). For the study in its entirety: The transplants that recipients got were multivisceral, liver-intestinal, or isolated intestinal. Every recipient was given anti-thymocyte globulin induction, followed by around three years of maintenance tacrolimus and steroids. After intestinal transplantation, graft-versus-host and host-versus-graft alloreactive T cell clones were followed in the graft, circulation and bone marrow using bulk TCR-beta CDR3 sequencing. Alloreactive clones were identified by sequencing pre-transplant mixed lymphocyte reaction products and comparing them with unstimulated pre-transplant donor and recipient T cells. Of the roughly 24 intestinal transplant recipients enrolled in the cohort, one of whom was a retransplant, 3 patients without pretransplant specimens were excluded. A peak of at least 4% donor T cells among recipient peripheral blood mononuclear cells was the definition used for donor T cell macrochimerism. Instead of going to the commercial service, samples from a few later patients were sequenced in-house on an Illumina MiSeq and processed with MiXCR. What the work shows at the level of the full study, not this receptor alone: GvH clones turned up in recipient bone marrow, with some appearing earlier in ileal mucosa or blood, a pattern consistent with an intestinal mucosal origin. Conclusions were limited by the relatively low number and heterogeneity of intestinal transplant patients. High GvH to HvG T cell clonal ratios were observed in the allografts of patients with donor T cell macrochimerism. Early after transplant, peak levels of circulating GvH clones were associated with declines in HvG clones.

This clone was picked up one time. This clone's antigen is unknown. No base-level quality is on record; no much larger clone is a single base apart. Blood samples were collected up to 4 times in the first month after transplant and then at least monthly when available. The library was built by means of the immunoSEQ multiplex PCR assay. For most patients, genomic DNA was subjected to high-throughput TCR-beta CDR3 sequencing by Adaptive Biotechnologies. Per the original workflow: TCR sequencing data for around 20 patients were retrieved from Adaptive's ImmunoSEQ software; a few other patients were processed with MiXCR and VDJtools. CDR3 nucleotide sequences shared between donor and recipient were removed because the origin of such sequences could not be assigned. To count as alloreactive, a clone needed at least 2-fold expansion over unstimulated cells and a minimum CFSE-low frequency of 0.002% (template counts) or 0.001% (read counts). Clones were considered mappable if detected in sequenced pre-transplant spleen, lymph node, or MLR CFSE-low populations of the donor or recipient. Cumulative frequency of alloreactive clones was calculated as a percentage of all sequences weighted by copy number. Here the immuneACCESS table is served through TCRdb, limited to in-frame sequences with V and J called. Missing clones are a known gap in these copies; in checked studies unresolved V genes cover under half, and the rest lacks a known reason. V, J and clone size are those of that table, while D and trimming were read from the DNA. The sample table records 15,000 to 20,000 clones; 80% to 95% of these occur just once. Of the sample, roughly 1.9% is held by the ten largest clones.

Relative to germline, V is 3 bases shorter and J is 2 bases shorter, with 15 bases between their ends. From its cysteine to its phenylalanine, the CDR3 spans 16 amino acids. Only the CDR3 DNA is retained, 48 bases long and in frame from the first base. The germline V gene encodes CDR1 SGHTA and CDR2 FQGTGA. Sequencing used PBMCs, obtained less than 400 days after transplant. The receptor's source is a human patient who received an intestinal transplant, so some T cells may come from the graft donor. Rearrangement joined TRBV7-3 to TRBJ2-3; perhaps TRBD2 is the D gene, with 6 bases matching. The bases are TGTGCCAGCAGCTTTGTAGCGGACCCATACACAGATACGCAGTATTTT. Its product reads: CASSFVADPYTDTQYF.